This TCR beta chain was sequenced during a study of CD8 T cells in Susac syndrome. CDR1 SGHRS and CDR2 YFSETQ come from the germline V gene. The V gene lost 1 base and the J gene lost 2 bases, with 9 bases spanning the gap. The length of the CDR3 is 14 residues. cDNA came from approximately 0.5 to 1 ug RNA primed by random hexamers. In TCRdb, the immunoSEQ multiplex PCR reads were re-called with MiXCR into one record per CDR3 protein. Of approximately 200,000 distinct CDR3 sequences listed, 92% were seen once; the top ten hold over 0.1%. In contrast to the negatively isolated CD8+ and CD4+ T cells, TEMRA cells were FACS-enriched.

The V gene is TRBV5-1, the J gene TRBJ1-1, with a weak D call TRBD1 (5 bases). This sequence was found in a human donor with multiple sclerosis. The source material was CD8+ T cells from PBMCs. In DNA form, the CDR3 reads TGCGCCAGCAGCTTGTCCAGGGACAACACTGAAGCTTTCTTT. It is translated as CASSLSRDNTEAFF.